This T cell receptor beta chain comes out of a study of OX40 agonist ivuxolimab in advanced cancers. Some clones are missing from TCRdb's copy, which holds only in-frame ones; the method was immunoSEQ multiplex PCR. The sample yields over 80,000 clones, approximately 91% seen once. V gave up 0 bases and J gave up 9 bases, with 13 bases separating them. Germline V gene lookup returns CDR1 SGDLS and CDR2 YYNGEE. The CDR3 has 15 amino acids. The rearrangement links TRBV9 to TRBJ2-6; possibly TRBD1 for D (5 bases). Sequencing used CD4+ or CD8+ T cells sorted from blood, obtained in a trial of the OX40 agonist ivuxolimab. This receptor was identified in an adult with an advanced solid tumor such as melanoma, head and neck, liver or kidney cancer. The DNA for the CDR3 is TGTGCCAGCAGCGTAGCTGCTCTGGGGCTCAACGTCCTGACTTTC. Translating gives CASSVAALGLNVLTF. Together with reference TRBV9 and TRBJ2-6, the CDR3 gives the full variable domain: DSGVTQTPKHLITATGQRVTLRCSPRSGDLSVYWYQQSLDQGLQFLIQYYNGEERAKGNILERFSAQQFPDLHSELNLSSLELGDSALYFCASSVAALGLNVLTFGAGSRLTVL.